This record looks at one T cell receptor beta chain sequence and its context. CDR1 is DFQATT, CDR2 SNEGSKA, per germline (reference sequence). CDR3 size: 13 residues. The authors ran a second PCR of 7 to 11 cycles using a sample-barcoded 5' primer and a J-beta primer mix. Each CDR3 protein gets one entry after TCRdb re-called the 5' RACE reads with MiXCR. The data hold 600,000 to 650,000 distinct CDR3 sequences, with roughly 50% observed a single time. The sample comes from a study of blood T cells in healthy people across ages. The receptor was derived from a man aged 55 to 70 in good health. The sequenced material came from blood. The chain uses TRBV20-1 and TRBJ2-4; the D is unclear. The tail of the sequence fits TRBJ2-5 better, so the J call may be wrong. This CDR3 reads CSANNAALETQYF. The CDR3 DNA reads as TGCAGTGCTAACAACGCGGCCTTGGAGACCCAGTACTTC.